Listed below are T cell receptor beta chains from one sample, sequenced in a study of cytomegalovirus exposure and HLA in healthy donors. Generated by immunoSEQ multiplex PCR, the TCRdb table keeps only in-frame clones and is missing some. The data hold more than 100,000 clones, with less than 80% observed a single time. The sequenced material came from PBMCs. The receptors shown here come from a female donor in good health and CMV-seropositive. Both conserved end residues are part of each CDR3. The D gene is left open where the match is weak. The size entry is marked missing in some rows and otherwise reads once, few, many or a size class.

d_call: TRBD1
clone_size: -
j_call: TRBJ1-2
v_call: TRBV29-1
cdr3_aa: CSVDRGGYGYTF
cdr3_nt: TGCAGCGTCGACAGGGGTGGCTATGGCTACACCTTC

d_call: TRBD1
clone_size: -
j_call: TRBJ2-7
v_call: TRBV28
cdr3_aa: CASTTGSTREQYF
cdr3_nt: TGTGCCAGCACGACAGGGTCCACGCGCGAGCAGTACTTC

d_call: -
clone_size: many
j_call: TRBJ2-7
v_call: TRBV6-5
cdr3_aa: CASSYGRPVVYEQYF
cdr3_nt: TGTGCCAGCAGTTACGGGAGACCGGTGGTCTACGAGCAGTACTTC

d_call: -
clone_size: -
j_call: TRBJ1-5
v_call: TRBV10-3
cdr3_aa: CAISRELNQPQHF
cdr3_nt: TGTGCCATCAGCCGGGAGCTCAATCAGCCCCAGCATTTT

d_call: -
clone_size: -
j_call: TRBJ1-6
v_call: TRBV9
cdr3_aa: CASSVGRGSDSPLHF
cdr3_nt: TGTGCCAGCAGCGTAGGTCGAGGGTCGGATTCACCCCTCCACTTT

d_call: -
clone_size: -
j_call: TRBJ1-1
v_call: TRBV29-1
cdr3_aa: CSGGYGGREAFF
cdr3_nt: TGCAGCGGGGGTTACGGGGGTCGTGAAGCTTTCTTT

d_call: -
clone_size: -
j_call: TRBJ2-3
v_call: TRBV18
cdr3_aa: CASSPSRADTQYF
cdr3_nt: TGTGCCAGCTCACCTTCCCGTGCAGATACGCAGTATTTT

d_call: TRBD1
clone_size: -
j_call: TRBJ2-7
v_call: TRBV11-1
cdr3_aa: CASSLARGQVTYEQYF
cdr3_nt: TGTGCCAGCAGCTTAGCTCGGGGACAGGTCACCTACGAGCAGTACTTC

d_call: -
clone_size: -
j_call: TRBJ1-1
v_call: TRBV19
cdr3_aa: CASILGPGNTEAFF
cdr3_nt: TGTGCCAGTATATTGGGGCCAGGGAACACTGAAGCTTTCTTT

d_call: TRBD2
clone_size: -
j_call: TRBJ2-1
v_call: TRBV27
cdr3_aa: CASGSYNEQFF
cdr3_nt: TGTGCTAGCGGGAGTTACAATGAGCAGTTCTTC

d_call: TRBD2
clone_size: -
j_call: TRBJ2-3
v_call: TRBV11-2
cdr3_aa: CASSFWTSQGDTQYF
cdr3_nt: TGTGCCAGCAGCTTTTGGACTAGCCAGGGAGATACGCAGTATTTT

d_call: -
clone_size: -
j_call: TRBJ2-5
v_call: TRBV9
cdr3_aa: CASSVGLLAGQETQYF
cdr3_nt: TGTGCCAGCAGCGTAGGTCTGCTTGCGGGACAAGAGACCCAGTACTTC

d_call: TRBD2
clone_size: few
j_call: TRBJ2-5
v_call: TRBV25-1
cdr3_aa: CASSEGAVVLAGKETQYF
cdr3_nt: TGTGCCAGCAGTGAAGGAGCCGTGGTTTTAGCGGGAAAAGAGACCCAGTACTTC

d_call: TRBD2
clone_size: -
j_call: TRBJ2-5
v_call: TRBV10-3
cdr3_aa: CAISEPTTSGSQETQYF
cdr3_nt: TGTGCCATCAGTGAGCCCACGACTAGCGGGAGCCAAGAGACCCAGTACTTC

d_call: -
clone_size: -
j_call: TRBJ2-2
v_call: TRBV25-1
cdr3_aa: CASSDTGSNTGELFF
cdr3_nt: TGTGCCAGCAGTGACACAGGGTCGAACACCGGGGAGCTGTTTTTT

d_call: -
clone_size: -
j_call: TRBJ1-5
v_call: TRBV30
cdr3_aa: CAWSPDRSIQHF
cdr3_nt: TGTGCCTGGAGTCCAGACAGGTCCATACAGCATTTT

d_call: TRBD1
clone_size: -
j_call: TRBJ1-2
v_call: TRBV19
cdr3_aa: CASSGTGARDGYTF
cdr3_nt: TGTGCCAGTTCCGGGACAGGGGCAAGGGACGGCTACACCTTC

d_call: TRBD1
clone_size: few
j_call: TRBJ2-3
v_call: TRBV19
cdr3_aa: CASSIPPGTGSDTQYF
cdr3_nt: TGTGCCAGTAGTATTCCACCCGGGACAGGTTCAGATACGCAGTATTTT

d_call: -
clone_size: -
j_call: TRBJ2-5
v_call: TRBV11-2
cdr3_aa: CASSFRPGEQETQYF
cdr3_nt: TGTGCCAGCAGCTTTCGGCCGGGAGAACAAGAGACCCAGTACTTC

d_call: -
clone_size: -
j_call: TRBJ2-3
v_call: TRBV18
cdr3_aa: CASSPSYLDTDTQYF
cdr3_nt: TGTGCCAGCTCACCATCCTATCTTGACACAGATACGCAGTATTTT